This T cell receptor beta chain appears in the sequencing data of a study of shared clonotypes between healthy human individuals. The study's findings and limits: Naive subsets typically showed greater estimated richness than memory subsets.

A note on this clone: Antigen unknown.

This CDR3 is 12 amino acids long. V lost 2 bases to trimming and J lost 13 bases, with 12 bases between them. Germline V gene lookup returns CDR1 SGHAT and CDR2 FQNNGV. CD45RO negativity and positive selection for CCR7 defined naive CD8 cells, a population that excluded terminally differentiated effector memory CD45RA+ cells. Adult donors, all healthy and HIV-negative, had no recent acute infections or vaccinations. The data were produced by immunoSEQ multiplex PCR, yet TCRdb's version contains in-frame clones alone and is incomplete. The repertoire includes millions of clones, less than 95% of them detected once, and 0.9% to 1.3% sits in the top ten.

The sequence was obtained from a young man in good health. The chain joins TRBV11-2 to TRBJ2-1; D gene uncertain. The source material was naive CD8+ T cells sorted from blood. This chain's CDR3 is CASSLIWAEQFF. DNA of the CDR3: TGTGCCAGCAGCTTAATTTGGGCGGAACAGTTCTTC.